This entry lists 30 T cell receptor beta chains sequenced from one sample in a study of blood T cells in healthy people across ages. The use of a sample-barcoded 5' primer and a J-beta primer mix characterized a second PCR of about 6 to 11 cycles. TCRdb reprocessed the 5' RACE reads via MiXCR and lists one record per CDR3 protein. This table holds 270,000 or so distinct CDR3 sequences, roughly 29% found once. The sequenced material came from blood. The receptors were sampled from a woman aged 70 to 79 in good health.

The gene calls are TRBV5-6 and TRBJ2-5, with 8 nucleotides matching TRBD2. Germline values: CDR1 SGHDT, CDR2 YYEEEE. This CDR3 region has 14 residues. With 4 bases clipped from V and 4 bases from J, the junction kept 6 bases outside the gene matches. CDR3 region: CASSKPAGVETQYF. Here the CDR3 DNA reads TGTGCCAGCAGCAAGCCAGCGGGAGTAGAGACCCAGTACTTC.

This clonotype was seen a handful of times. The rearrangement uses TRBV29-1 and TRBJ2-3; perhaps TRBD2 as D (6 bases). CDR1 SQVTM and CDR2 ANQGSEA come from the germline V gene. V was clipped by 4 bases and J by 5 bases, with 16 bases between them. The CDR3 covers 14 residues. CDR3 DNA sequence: TGCAGCGTTGTGTTGGGAGGAACGCTAGATACGCAGTATTTT. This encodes CSVVLGGTLDTQYF.

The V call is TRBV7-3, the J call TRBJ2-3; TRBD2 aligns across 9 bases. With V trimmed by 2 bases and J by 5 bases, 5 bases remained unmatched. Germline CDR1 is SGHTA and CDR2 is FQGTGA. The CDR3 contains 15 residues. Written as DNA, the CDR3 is TGTGCCAGCAGCTTAGGCGGGGGGGCAAGAGATACGCAGTATTTT. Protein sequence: CASSLGGGARDTQYF.

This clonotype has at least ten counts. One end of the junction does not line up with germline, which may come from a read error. The CDR3 DNA sequence: TGTGCCAGCAGCTTAGCGGGGCAAGGGGAGACCCAGTACTTC. It specifies CASSLAGQGETQYF. V usage is TRBV5-1 and J usage is TRBJ2-5, with TRBD2 matching over 8 bases. The length of the CDR3 is 14 residues. Germline V gene data show CDR1 as SGHRS and CDR2 as YFSETQ.

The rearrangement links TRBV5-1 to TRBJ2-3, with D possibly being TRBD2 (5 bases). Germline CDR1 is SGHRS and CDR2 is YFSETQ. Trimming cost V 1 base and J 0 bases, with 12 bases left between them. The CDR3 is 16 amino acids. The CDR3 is CASSLMGASSTDTQYF. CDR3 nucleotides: TGCGCCAGCAGCTTGATGGGAGCGTCTAGCACAGATACGCAGTATTTT.

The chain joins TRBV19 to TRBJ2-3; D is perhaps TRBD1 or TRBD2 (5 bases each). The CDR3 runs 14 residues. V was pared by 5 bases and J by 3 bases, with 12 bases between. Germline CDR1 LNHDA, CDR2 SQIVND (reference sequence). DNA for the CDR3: TGTGCCAGTAGTTCCCAGGGAGCTACAGATACGCAGTATTTT. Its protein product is CASSSQGATDTQYF.

The CDR3 spells CASGDGGRGHMDTQYF. The CDR3 nucleotides are TGTGCCAGCGGCGACGGAGGGAGGGGACACATGGATACGCAGTATTTT. The chain couples TRBV7-9 to TRBJ2-3; D might be TRBD2 (7 bases). With 8 bases removed from V and 6 bases from J, the gap between germline ends came to 24 bases. The CDR3 is made up of 16 amino acids. The germline V gene encodes CDR1 SEHNR and CDR2 FQNEAQ (reference sequence).

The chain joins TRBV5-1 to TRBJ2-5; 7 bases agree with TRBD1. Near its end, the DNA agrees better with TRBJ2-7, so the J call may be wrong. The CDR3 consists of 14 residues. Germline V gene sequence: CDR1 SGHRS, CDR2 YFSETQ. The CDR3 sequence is CASSATGPSYEQYF. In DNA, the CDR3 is TGCGCCAGCAGCGCGACAGGGCCCTCCTACGAGCAGTACTTC.

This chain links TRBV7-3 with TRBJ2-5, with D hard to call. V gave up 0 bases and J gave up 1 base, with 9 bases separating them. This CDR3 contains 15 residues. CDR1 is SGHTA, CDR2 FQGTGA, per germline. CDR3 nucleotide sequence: TGTGCCAGCAGCTTAACCCGAACCCCCCAAGAGACCCAGTACTTC. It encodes CASSLTRTPQETQYF. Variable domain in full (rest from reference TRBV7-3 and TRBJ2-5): GAGVSQTPSNKVTEKGKYVELRCDPISGHTALYWYRQSLGQGPEFLIYFQGTGAADDSGLPNDRFFAVRPEGSVSTLKIQRTERGDSAVYLCASSLTRTPQETQYFGPGTRLLVL.

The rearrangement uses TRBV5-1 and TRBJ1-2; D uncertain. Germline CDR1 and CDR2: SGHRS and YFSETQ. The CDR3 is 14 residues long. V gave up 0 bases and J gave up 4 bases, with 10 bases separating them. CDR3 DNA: TGCGCCAGCAGCTTGGGCGGGGTCGGCTATGGCTACACCTTC. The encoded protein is CASSLGGVGYGYTF.

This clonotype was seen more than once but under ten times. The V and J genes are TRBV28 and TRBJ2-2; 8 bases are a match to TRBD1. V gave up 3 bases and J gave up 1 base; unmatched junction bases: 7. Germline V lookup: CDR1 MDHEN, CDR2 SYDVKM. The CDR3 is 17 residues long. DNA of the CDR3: TGTGCCAGCAGTTTCCCCGCGGGACAGGTGAACACCGGGGAGCTGTTTTTT. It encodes CASSFPAGQVNTGELFF.

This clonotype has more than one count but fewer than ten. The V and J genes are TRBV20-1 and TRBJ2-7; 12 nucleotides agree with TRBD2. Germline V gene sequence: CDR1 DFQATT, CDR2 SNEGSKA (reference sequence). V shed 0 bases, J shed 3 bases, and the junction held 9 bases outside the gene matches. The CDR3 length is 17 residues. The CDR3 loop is CSARDRRRGLAGYEQYF. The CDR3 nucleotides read TGCAGTGCTAGAGATCGGAGGAGGGGACTAGCGGGCTACGAGCAGTACTTC.

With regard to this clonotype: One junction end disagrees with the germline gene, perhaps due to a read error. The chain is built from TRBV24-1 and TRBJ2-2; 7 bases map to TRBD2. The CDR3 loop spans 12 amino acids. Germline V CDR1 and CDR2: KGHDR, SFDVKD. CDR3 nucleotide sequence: TGTGCCACCAGAAATTCAAGCGGGAAGCTGTTTTTT. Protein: CATRNSSGKLFF.

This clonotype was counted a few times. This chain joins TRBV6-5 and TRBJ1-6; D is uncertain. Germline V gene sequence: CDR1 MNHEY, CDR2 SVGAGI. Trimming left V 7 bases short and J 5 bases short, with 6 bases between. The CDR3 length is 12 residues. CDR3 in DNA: TGTGCCAGCAAGGCCAATAATTCACCCCTCCACTTT. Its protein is CASKANNSPLHF.

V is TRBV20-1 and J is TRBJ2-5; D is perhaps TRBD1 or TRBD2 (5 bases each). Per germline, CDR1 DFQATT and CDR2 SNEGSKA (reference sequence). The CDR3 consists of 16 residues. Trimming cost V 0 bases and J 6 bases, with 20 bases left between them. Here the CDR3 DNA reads TGCAGTGCTAGAGATTGGGCCCCGGGACGGCAGAAGACCCAGTACTTC. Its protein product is CSARDWAPGRQKTQYF.

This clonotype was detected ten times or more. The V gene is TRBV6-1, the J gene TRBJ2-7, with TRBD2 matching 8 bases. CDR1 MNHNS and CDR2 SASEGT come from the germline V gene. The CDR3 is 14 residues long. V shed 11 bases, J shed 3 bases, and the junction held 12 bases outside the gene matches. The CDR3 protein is CACSLAGHLYEQYF. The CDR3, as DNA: TGTGCCTGCTCCCTAGCGGGCCATCTCTACGAGCAGTACTTC.

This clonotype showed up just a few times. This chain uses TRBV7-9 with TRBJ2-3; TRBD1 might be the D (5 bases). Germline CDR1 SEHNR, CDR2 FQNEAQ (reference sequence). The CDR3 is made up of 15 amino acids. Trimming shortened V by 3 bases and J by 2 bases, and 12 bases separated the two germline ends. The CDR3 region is CASSFGRASTDTQYF. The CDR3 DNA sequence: TGTGCCAGCAGCTTTGGCAGGGCGTCCACAGATACGCAGTATTTT.

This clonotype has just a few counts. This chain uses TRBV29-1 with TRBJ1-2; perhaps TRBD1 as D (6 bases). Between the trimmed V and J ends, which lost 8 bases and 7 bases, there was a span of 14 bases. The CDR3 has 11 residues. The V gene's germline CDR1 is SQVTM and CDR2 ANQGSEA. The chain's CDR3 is CSSWTAGGYTF. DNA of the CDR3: TGCAGCTCATGGACAGCTGGTGGCTACACCTTC.

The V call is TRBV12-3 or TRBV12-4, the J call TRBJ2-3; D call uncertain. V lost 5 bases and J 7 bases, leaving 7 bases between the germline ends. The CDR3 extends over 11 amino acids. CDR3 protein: CASSTGNTQYF. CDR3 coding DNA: TGTGCCAGCAGTACCGGTAATACGCAGTATTTT.

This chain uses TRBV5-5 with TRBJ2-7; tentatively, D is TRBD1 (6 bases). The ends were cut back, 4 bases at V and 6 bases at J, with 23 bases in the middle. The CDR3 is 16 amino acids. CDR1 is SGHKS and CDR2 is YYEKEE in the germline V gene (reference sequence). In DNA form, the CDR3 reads TGTGCCAGCAGCCCCCAAAGTAGCAGGGGTGCGTCCGAGCAGTACTTC. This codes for CASSPQSSRGASEQYF.

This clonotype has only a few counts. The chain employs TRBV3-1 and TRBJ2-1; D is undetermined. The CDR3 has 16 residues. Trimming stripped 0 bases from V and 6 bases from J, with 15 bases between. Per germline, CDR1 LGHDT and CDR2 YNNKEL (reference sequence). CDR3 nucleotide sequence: TGTGCCAGCAGCCAAGATGATCTAAGGCGGCCCAATGAGCAGTTCTTC. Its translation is CASSQDDLRRPNEQFF.

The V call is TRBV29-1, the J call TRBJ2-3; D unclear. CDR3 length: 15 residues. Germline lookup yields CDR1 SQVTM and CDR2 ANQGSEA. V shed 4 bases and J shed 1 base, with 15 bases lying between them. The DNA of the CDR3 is TGCAGCGTTGCCGAAACACGAGATCGCACAGATACGCAGTATTTT. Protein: CSVAETRDRTDTQYF.

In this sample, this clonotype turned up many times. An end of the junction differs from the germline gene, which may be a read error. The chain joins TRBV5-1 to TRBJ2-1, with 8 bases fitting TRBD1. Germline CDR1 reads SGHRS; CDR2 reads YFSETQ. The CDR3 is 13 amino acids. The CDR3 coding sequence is TGCGCCAGCAGCTCGGATTACGTCGGACAGGGCCTCTTC. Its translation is CASSSDYVGQGLF.

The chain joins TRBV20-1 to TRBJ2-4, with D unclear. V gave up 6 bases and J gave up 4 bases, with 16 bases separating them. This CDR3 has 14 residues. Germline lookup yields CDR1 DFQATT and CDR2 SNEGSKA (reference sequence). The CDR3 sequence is CSARGGAFKNIQYF. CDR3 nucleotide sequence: TGCAGTGCCCGAGGCGGAGCGTTTAAAAACATTCAGTACTTC.

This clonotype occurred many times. CDR3 sequence (DNA): TGCGCCAGCAGCTTACCTCAGGGTAGCGGGATTTCCTACGAGCAGTACTTC. Translating it yields CASSLPQGSGISYEQYF. This chain uses TRBV5-1 with TRBJ2-7, with TRBD2 matching over 8 bases. CDR1 is SGHRS and CDR2 is YFSETQ in the germline V gene. Trimming at V came to 2 bases and at J to 1 base, leaving 11 bases not matched to a gene. This CDR3 spans 17 amino acids.

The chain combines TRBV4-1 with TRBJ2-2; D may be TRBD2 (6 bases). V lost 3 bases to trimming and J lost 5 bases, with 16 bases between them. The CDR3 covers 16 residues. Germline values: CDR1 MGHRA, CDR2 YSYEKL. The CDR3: CASSQVYGSGTGELFF. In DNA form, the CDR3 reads TGCGCCAGCAGCCAGGTTTACGGAAGCGGGACCGGGGAGCTGTTTTTT.

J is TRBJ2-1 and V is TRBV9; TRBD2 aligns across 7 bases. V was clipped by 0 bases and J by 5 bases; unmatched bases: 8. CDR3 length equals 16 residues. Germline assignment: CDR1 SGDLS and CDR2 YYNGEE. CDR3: CASSVGGGNSNNEQFF. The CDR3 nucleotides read TGTGCCAGCAGCGTAGGGGGGGGTAATTCCAACAATGAGCAGTTCTTC.

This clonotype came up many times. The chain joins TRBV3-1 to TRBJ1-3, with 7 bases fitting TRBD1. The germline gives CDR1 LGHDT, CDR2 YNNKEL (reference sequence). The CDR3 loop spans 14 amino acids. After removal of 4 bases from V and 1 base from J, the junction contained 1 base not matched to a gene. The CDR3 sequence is CASSLTGSGNTIYF. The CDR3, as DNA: TGTGCCAGCAGCCTGACAGGGTCTGGAAACACCATATATTTT.

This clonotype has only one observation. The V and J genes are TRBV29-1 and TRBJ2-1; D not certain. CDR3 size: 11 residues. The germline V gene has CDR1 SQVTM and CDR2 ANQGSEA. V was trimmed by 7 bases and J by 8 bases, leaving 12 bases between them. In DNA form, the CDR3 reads TGCAGCGCGTCAATGGGCTATGAGCAGTTCTTC. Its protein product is CSASMGYEQFF.

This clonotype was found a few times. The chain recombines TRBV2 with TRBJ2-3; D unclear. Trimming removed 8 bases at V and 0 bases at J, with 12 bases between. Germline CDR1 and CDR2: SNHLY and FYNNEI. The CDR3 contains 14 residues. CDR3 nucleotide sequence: TGTGCCAGCTCTATTACGACTAGCACAGATACGCAGTATTTT. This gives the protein CASSITTSTDTQYF.